This entry is about one TCR beta chain. Its specificity is unknown. This record comes from a study of neoadjuvant anti-PD-1 for oral cavity cancer. Overall study: Patients without progression received a fourth nivolumab dose around day 43, then surgical resection on days 50-56. Study results and limitations: Higher pretreatment blood Treg/Th17 ratios correlated with higher pretreatment blood and lower post-treatment tumor TCRbeta clonality.

V gave up 5 bases and J gave up 5 bases, with 9 bases separating them. Germline V gene lookup returns CDR1 LNHDA and CDR2 SQIVND (reference sequence). CDR3 length equals 12 residues. Blood libraries mostly used around 500 ng genomic DNA, six replicates each. Method: immunoSEQ multiplex PCR; TCRdb's copy keeps in-frame clones and lacks some. The sample shows tens of thousands of clones, around four fifths of them seen only once. This chain connects TRBV19 to TRBJ1-2; TRBD1 might be the D (5 bases). This specimen consisted of PBMCs, obtained before nivolumab (anti-PD-1) treatment. The sequence was collected from a person between 35 and 79 years old with oral cavity squamous cell carcinoma. CDR3: CASSGAVYGYTF. The CDR3 DNA sequence: TGTGCCAGTAGTGGGGCAGTATATGGCTACACCTTC.